The clone carrying this T cell receptor (beta chain) showed up many times. What it binds is unknown. This entry belongs to a study of T cells after posttransplantation cyclophosphamide. Here immunoSEQ multiplex PCR was the method, and the copy in TCRdb shows in-frame clones only, minus some. The sample has 10,000 to 15,000 clones, none seen only once. Study results and limitations: Donor CD8+ memory clones often dominated recipient blood repertoires at later times.

This TCR derives from a woman aged 35 to 49 in good health, CMV-negative, and a related stem cell transplant donor. Material for sequencing was PBMCs.

The CDR3 sequence is CASTPLAGGSYNEQFF. In nucleotides, the CDR3 is TGTGCCAGTACCCCCCTCGCGGGAGGTTCCTACAATGAGCAGTTCTTC. This chain joins TRBV19 and TRBJ2-1, with TRBD2 identical over 8 bases. V shed 7 bases, J shed 1 base, and the junction held 9 bases outside the gene matches. This CDR3 is 16 amino acids long. CDR1 and CDR2 (germline): LNHDA, SQIVND (reference sequence).